Below, one T cell receptor (beta chain) is given with its context. The table came from immunoSEQ multiplex PCR; TCRdb's copy has only in-frame clones and leaves some out. Among about 84,000 clones, roughly 91% were seen once, and the ten largest hold 15% to 18%. These data are taken from a study of control samples from healthy donors and cancer patients. V shed 2 bases, J shed 4 bases, and the junction held 4 bases outside the gene matches. CDR1 is SGHRS and CDR2 is YFSETQ in the germline V gene. The CDR3 is made up of 15 amino acids. The chain couples TRBV5-1 to TRBJ2-5, with 11 nucleotides matching TRBD2. The sequence came from a man aged 30 to 45 in good health. Sequencing was done on a sample of blood. This CDR3 is CASSFSGRARETQYF. In DNA form, the CDR3 reads TGCGCCAGCAGCTTTAGCGGGAGGGCCCGAGAGACCCAGTACTTC. The full variable domain, completed using reference TRBV5-1 and TRBJ2-5, is KAGVTQTPRYLIKTRGQQVTLSCSPISGHRSVSWYQQTPGQGLQFLFEYFSETQRNKGNFPGRFSGRQFSNSRSEMNVSTLELGDSALYLCASSFSGRARETQYFGPGTRLLVL.